This is a list of T cell receptor beta chains from one sample in a study of beta chain features in type 1 diabetes. TCRdb keeps only in-frame clones here, not all; method: immunoSEQ multiplex PCR. This table holds some 250,000 clones, approximately 11% found once. Sequenced: naive CD4+ T cells from blood. All receptors come from a man aged 30 to 39 with type 1 diabetes. Both conserved end residues are part of each CDR3.

j_gene: TRBJ1-5
v_gene: TRBV19
CDR3aa: CASSLQGGQPQHF

j_gene: TRBJ1-5
v_gene: TRBV6-5
CDR3aa: CASRPTGVLQPQHF

j_gene: TRBJ2-2
v_gene: TRBV18
CDR3aa: CASSPTRGTAELFF

j_gene: TRBJ1-4
v_gene: TRBV5-6
CDR3aa: CASSHPVWPEKLFF

j_gene: TRBJ2-1
v_gene: TRBV10-3
CDR3aa: CAISGLLAVNNEQFF

j_gene: TRBJ2-7
v_gene: TRBV6-5
CDR3aa: CASSYGNTASYEQYF

j_gene: TRBJ1-2
v_gene: TRBV19
CDR3aa: CASSIVTGQANYGYTF

j_gene: TRBJ2-5
v_gene: TRBV6-1
CDR3aa: CASSETGHETQYF

j_gene: TRBJ2-7
v_gene: TRBV15
CDR3aa: CATSIRDRGNEQYF

j_gene: TRBJ2-7
v_gene: TRBV7-9
CDR3aa: CASSGHGESSGTSTYEQYF

j_gene: TRBJ2-3
v_gene: TRBV4-2
CDR3aa: CASSQAGTGGFTDTQYF

j_gene: TRBJ2-7
v_gene: TRBV7-9
CDR3aa: CASSRGSYEQYF

j_gene: TRBJ2-5
v_gene: TRBV2
CDR3aa: CASKGRGETQYF

j_gene: TRBJ2-5
v_gene: TRBV18
CDR3aa: CASSPSPGETQYF

j_gene: TRBJ2-1
v_gene: TRBV27
CDR3aa: CASNPGGPWRGGQDPYNEQFF

j_gene: TRBJ1-1
v_gene: TRBV5-1
CDR3aa: CASSLSGDTEAFF

j_gene: TRBJ2-1
v_gene: TRBV19
CDR3aa: CASSDYSGDYNEQFF

j_gene: TRBJ2-3
v_gene: TRBV30
CDR3aa: CAWAESADTQYF

j_gene: TRBJ2-1
v_gene: TRBV9
CDR3aa: CASSVEPGVSYNEQFF

j_gene: TRBJ2-7
v_gene: TRBV5-1
CDR3aa: CASSLGSSYEQYF

j_gene: TRBJ2-7
v_gene: TRBV28
CDR3aa: CASSLQGATYEQYF

j_gene: TRBJ2-7
v_gene: TRBV4-1
CDR3aa: CASSRRGRAYEQYF

j_gene: TRBJ2-7
v_gene: TRBV28
CDR3aa: CASISIQRGEQYF

j_gene: TRBJ2-5
v_gene: TRBV7-9
CDR3aa: CASSSLDSLETQYF

j_gene: TRBJ1-6
v_gene: TRBV19
CDR3aa: CATRTGVYNSPLHF

j_gene: TRBJ2-2
v_gene: TRBV7-9
CDR3aa: CASSGTANTGELFF

j_gene: TRBJ2-5
v_gene: TRBV2
CDR3aa: CASSFRGIEETQYF

j_gene: TRBJ2-1
v_gene: TRBV30
CDR3aa: CARRIAGGEQFF

j_gene: TRBJ2-7
v_gene: TRBV6-1
CDR3aa: CASSLLAAGTYEQYF

j_gene: TRBJ2-7
v_gene: TRBV28
CDR3aa: CASTPPGLAGSYEQYF

j_gene: TRBJ2-7
v_gene: TRBV11-3
CDR3aa: CASSYMDPGGYEQYF

j_gene: TRBJ1-2
v_gene: TRBV19
CDR3aa: CASIGTEYGYTF